The clone carrying this TCR beta chain has a handful of counts. Amplification of TCR beta CDR3 regions used RNA as the template. The TCR CDR3 was amplified in a first-round RT-PCR using the HTBI primer set. TCRdb re-called the multiplex PCR reads through MiXCR, storing one row per CDR3 protein. The sample includes over 450,000 distinct CDR3 sequences, roughly 14% seen only once; the top ten take less than 20%. The entry originates in a study of T cells in Graves' hyperthyroidism and ophthalmopathy. What was sequenced was blood. The source is a woman aged 18 to 35 with Graves' hyperthyroidism.

The CDR3 DNA reads TGTGCCAGCTCGCCCGAACGTTCCCCTCCTTACAATGAGCAGTTCTTC. Translating it yields CASSPERSPPYNEQFF. The gene calls are TRBV18 and TRBJ2-1; D not certain. The V gene lost 6 bases and the J gene lost 4 bases, with 19 bases spanning the gap. Germline V gene lookup returns CDR1 KGHSH and CDR2 LQKENI. The CDR3 length is 16 residues.